The rows below give T cell receptor beta chains drawn from one sample of a study of radiotherapy plus CTLA-4 blockade in lung cancer. Assay: immunoSEQ multiplex PCR; the TCRdb copy retains only in-frame clones and omits some. The sample comprises 40,000 or so clones, around 86% of which are singletons, and 22% rests with the top ten. Material: peripheral blood, obtained from a patient treated with radiotherapy plus ipilimumab. All receptors derive from a human donor with non-small cell lung cancer whose response to radiotherapy plus ipilimumab could not be evaluated. CDR3s include the opening cysteine and the closing phenylalanine or tryptophan. The D gene is left open where the match is weak. Clone size is not always given. Where it is, it says once, few, many or a class for expanded clones.

len,v_gene,d_gene,j_gene,abundance,CDR3aa,CDR3nt
15,TRBV27,NA,TRBJ2-2,NA,CASSVTGIFTGELFF,TGTGCCAGCAGTGTGACGGGGATTTTCACCGGGGAGCTGTTTTTT
17,TRBV11-2,TRBD2,TRBJ2-1,NA,CASSRTASGGTYNEQFF,TGTGCCAGCAGCCGAACGGCTAGCGGGGGAACCTACAATGAGCAGTTCTTC
14,TRBV28,TRBD1,TRBJ2-7,NA,CASRSRQGIGEQYF,TGTGCCAGCAGATCTAGACAGGGAATAGGCGAGCAGTACTTC
18,TRBV4-1,NA,TRBJ2-3,NA,CASRQRHTSLGVTDTQYF,TGCGCCAGCAGACAAAGACACACTAGCCTGGGGGTAACGGATACGCAGTATTTT
16,TRBV5-6,NA,TRBJ2-7,few,CASSLVGQSSSYEQYF,TGTGCCAGCAGCTTGGTGGGGCAGTCGAGCTCCTACGAGCAGTACTTC
17,TRBV4-1,NA,TRBJ2-7,few,CASSRRTADPFSYEQYF,TGCGCCAGCAGCCGCCGGACAGCCGACCCCTTCTCCTACGAGCAGTACTTC
16,TRBV5-1,TRBD1,TRBJ2-7,NA,CASHPTGTANSYEQYF,TGCGCCAGCCACCCAACCGGGACAGCGAACTCCTACGAGCAGTACTTC
13,TRBV6-5,NA,TRBJ2-5,NA,CASNPDLGWTQYF,TGTGCCAGCAACCCTGATCTAGGTTGGACCCAGTACTTC
18,TRBV28,NA,TRBJ2-2,NA,CASRGFRGVYRGTGELFF,TGTGCCAGCAGGGGGTTCAGGGGAGTGTATCGAGGCACCGGGGAGCTGTTTTTT
15,TRBV7-2,NA,TRBJ2-3,NA,CASSLGAPSTDTQYF,TGTGCCAGCAGCTTAGGCGCCCCGAGCACAGATACGCAGTATTTT
15,TRBV7-9,TRBD1,TRBJ2-1,NA,CASSLLTGGINEQFF,TGTGCCAGCAGCTTGCTTACAGGGGGCATAAATGAGCAGTTCTTC
16,TRBV2,NA,TRBJ1-5,NA,CASSGDRPRGNQPQHF,TGTGCCAGCAGTGGTGACAGACCTAGGGGCAATCAGCCCCAGCATTTT
13,TRBV29-1,NA,TRBJ1-1,NA,CSGRLQGNTEAFF,TGCAGCGGACGCCTACAGGGAAACACTGAAGCTTTCTTT
14,TRBV10-2,NA,TRBJ1-4,NA,CASSESNRDEKLFF,TGCGCCAGCAGTGAGTCGAACAGGGACGAAAAACTGTTTTTT
14,TRBV7-2,NA,TRBJ2-2,once,CASSLKRSTGELFF,TGTGCCAGCAGCTTAAAGCGGTCCACCGGGGAGCTGTTTTTT
13,TRBV5-1,TRBD1,TRBJ1-6,NA,CASTDRENSPLHF,TGCGCCAGCACCGACAGGGAGAATTCACCCCTCCACTTT
15,TRBV27,NA,TRBJ2-2,few,CASSTTGTHTGELFF,TGTGCCAGCAGCACCACCGGGACTCACACCGGGGAGCTGTTTTTT
13,TRBV11-2,TRBD1,TRBJ2-7,NA,CASERTGDYEQYF,TGTGCCAGCGAGCGGACAGGGGACTACGAGCAGTACTTC
16,TRBV27,TRBD2,TRBJ2-3,NA,CASSPLAGAKTDTQYF,TGTGCCAGCAGTCCCCTAGCGGGGGCGAAAACAGATACGCAGTATTTT
14,TRBV7-6,NA,TRBJ2-7,NA,CASSLGATGYEQYF,TGTGCCAGCAGCTTAGGCGCGACGGGGTACGAGCAGTACTTC
17,TRBV5-4,TRBD2,TRBJ2-7,once,CASSLGGASGGKGEQYF,TGTGCCAGCAGCTTGGGGGGGGCTAGCGGGGGAAAGGGGGAGCAGTACTTC
14,TRBV2,TRBD1,TRBJ1-2,NA,CASSETGEFYGYTF,TGTGCCAGCAGTGAGACAGGGGAGTTCTATGGCTACACCTTC
17,TRBV5-1,TRBD2,TRBJ2-5,NA,CASSAGGTDPFRETQYF,TGCGCCAGCAGCGCGGGGGGCACCGACCCATTTCGGGAGACCCAGTACTTC
13,TRBV6-6,NA,TRBJ1-4,NA,CASSYNGGEKLFF,TGTGCCAGCAGTTATAACGGGGGAGAAAAACTGTTTTTT
15,TRBV6-5,NA,TRBJ1-4,NA,CASTRDQGRSGKLFF,TGTGCCAGCACCAGGGATCAGGGGCGATCCGGAAAACTGTTTTTT
13,TRBV5-6,NA,TRBJ1-6,NA,CASSLLVGSPLHF,TGTGCCAGCAGCCTACTCGTCGGGTCACCCCTCCACTTT
14,TRBV18,NA,TRBJ1-2,NA,CASSPSVEHYGYTF,TGTGCCAGCTCACCGTCGGTGGAGCACTATGGCTACACCTTC
14,TRBV11-2,TRBD1,TRBJ1-2,NA,CASSFLRDRGLLTF,TGTGCCAGCAGCTTCCTCCGGGACAGGGGGCTCCTCACCTTC
13,TRBV7-9,TRBD2,TRBJ2-1,NA,CASGHGEGREQFF,TGTGCCAGCGGCCATGGGGAGGGCCGGGAGCAGTTCTTC
18,TRBV19,TRBD1,TRBJ1-1,NA,CASSPRGTGLGMGTEAFF,TGTGCCAGTAGTCCTAGGGGGACAGGGCTTGGGATGGGGACTGAAGCTTTCTTT
13,TRBV6-5,NA,TRBJ1-5,NA,CASTGGLGQPQHF,TGTGCCAGCACAGGAGGGCTCGGTCAGCCCCAGCATTTT
14,TRBV11-2,TRBD1,TRBJ1-4,NA,CASSLEGQGEKLFF,TGTGCCAGCAGCTTAGAGGGACAGGGTGAAAAACTGTTTTTT
15,TRBV4-1,NA,TRBJ2-5,NA,CASSQDAGYQETQYF,TGCGCCAGCAGCCAAGACGCGGGGTACCAAGAGACCCAGTACTTC
14,TRBV5-1,TRBD1,TRBJ1-2,few,CASSYLDRGSGYTF,TGCGCCAGCAGTTATCTAGACAGGGGTTCCGGCTACACCTTC
15,TRBV19,NA,TRBJ2-7,NA,CASSIDGGGPYEQYF,TGTGCCAGTAGTATAGATGGCGGCGGGCCCTACGAGCAGTACTTC
15,TRBV9,TRBD1,TRBJ2-3,NA,CASSPTGAHTDTQYF,TGTGCCAGCAGCCCTACAGGGGCTCACACAGATACGCAGTATTTT
14,TRBV28,NA,TRBJ2-7,NA,CASSLRGYSYEQYF,TGTGCCAGCAGTTTAAGAGGATACTCCTACGAGCAGTACTTC
13,TRBV7-9,NA,TRBJ2-7,few,CASSSGHTYEQYF,TGTGCCAGCAGCTCAGGGCACACCTACGAGCAGTACTTC
15,TRBV9,TRBD1,TRBJ2-7,NA,CASSVDIGGPYEQYF,TGTGCCAGCAGCGTAGATATAGGGGGCCCCTACGAGCAGTACTTC
13,TRBV6-5,TRBD1,TRBJ2-1,NA,CASSSGTDNEQFF,TGTGCCAGCAGTTCCGGGACAGACAATGAGCAGTTCTTC
14,TRBV30,TRBD1,TRBJ1-1,NA,CAWRAGTVLNEAFF,TGTGCCTGGAGGGCCGGGACAGTTCTCAATGAAGCTTTCTTT
17,TRBV4-1,NA,TRBJ2-1,NA,CASSQRPGESSYNEQFF,TGCGCCAGCAGCCAACGACCCGGGGAAAGCTCCTACAATGAGCAGTTCTTC
14,TRBV5-4,NA,TRBJ1-2,NA,CASSLDGSNYGYTF,TGTGCCAGCAGCTTGGACGGGTCTAACTATGGCTACACCTTC
15,TRBV7-6,TRBD2,TRBJ2-7,NA,CASSLGVTSWSEQYF,TGTGCCAGCAGCTTAGGAGTGACTAGCTGGTCCGAGCAGTACTTC
15,TRBV7-9,TRBD2,TRBJ2-1,NA,CASSLLAGGIDEQFF,TGTGCCAGCAGCTTACTGGCGGGAGGTATCGATGAGCAGTTCTTC
14,TRBV7-2,NA,TRBJ1-2,NA,CASSLGAQGYGYTF,TGTGCCAGCAGCTTAGGGGCGCAGGGGTATGGCTACACCTTC
14,TRBV5-1,TRBD1,TRBJ2-5,NA,CASSLQGASETQYF,TGCGCCAGCAGCTTACAGGGGGCCAGTGAGACCCAGTACTTC
16,TRBV23-1,NA,TRBJ2-7,NA,CASSRRGSILDYEQYF,TGCGCCAGCAGTCGGAGGGGCAGCATTTTGGACTACGAGCAGTACTTC
15,TRBV6-6,NA,TRBJ2-7,few,CASSSIYSNSYEQYF,TGTGCCAGCAGTTCAATTTACTCTAACTCCTACGAGCAGTACTTC
16,TRBV4-3,TRBD1,TRBJ1-4,NA,CASSQETGATNEKLFF,TGCGCCAGCAGCCAAGAAACAGGGGCAACTAATGAAAAACTGTTTTTT
14,TRBV6-6,NA,TRBJ1-2,NA,CASTMDSRYYGYTF,TGTGCCAGCACGATGGACAGCAGATATTATGGCTACACCTTC
12,TRBV29-1,TRBD1,TRBJ2-2,few,CSAGRTGGELFF,TGCAGCGCTGGACGGACAGGCGGGGAGCTGTTTTTT
17,TRBV15,NA,TRBJ2-1,NA,CATSRSYQVNSYNEQFF,TGTGCCACCAGCAGGAGCTACCAGGTAAACTCCTACAATGAGCAGTTCTTC